This is a list of T cell receptor beta chains from one sample in a study of blood T cell repertoires in COVID-19. Only in-frame clones appear in the TCRdb table, and some are missing; sequencing was by immunoSEQ multiplex PCR. The sample shows about 70,000 clones, about four fifths of them seen only once. Sequenced: peripheral blood. Every receptor here comes from a man aged 65 to 85 who had recovered from COVID-19. Each CDR3 is given with its conserved first and last residue. A D gene is named only where the DNA matches it firmly. Clone size is not always given. Where it is, it says once, few, many or a class for expanded clones.

d_call,v_call,j_call,clone_size,cdr3_length,cdr3_nt,cdr3_aa
TRBD1,TRBV10-1,TRBJ2-1,few,15,TGCGCCAGCAGTGAGTCAACGGACAGGGTAACTGAGCAGTTCTTC,CASSESTDRVTEQFF
-,TRBV29-1,TRBJ2-7,-,12,TGCAGCGTTGGCCACAGTGGGTACGAGCAGTACTTC,CSVGHSGYEQYF
TRBD1,TRBV9,TRBJ2-1,-,15,TGTGCCAGCAGCGTCCGGGGACAGGGACCTAATGAGCAGTTCTTC,CASSVRGQGPNEQFF
-,TRBV2,TRBJ2-5,once,13,TGTGCCAGCAGTGTGAGGAATGAAGAGACCCAGTACTTC,CASSVRNEETQYF
TRBD2,TRBV27,TRBJ2-4,-,16,TGTGCCAGTGGGCTAGCGGGAGATGGGGCCAAAAACATTCAGTACTTC,CASGLAGDGAKNIQYF
TRBD2,TRBV19,TRBJ2-5,-,16,TGTGCCAGTAGACCCACTTACGCGGGGGAAAGAGAGACCCAGTACTTC,CASRPTYAGERETQYF
-,TRBV6-1,TRBJ1-5,-,14,TGTGCCAGCAGTGAATCAGGGTTCAATCAGCCCCAGCATTTT,CASSESGFNQPQHF
-,TRBV30,TRBJ1-5,-,15,TGTGCCTGGAGTAGAATGGACAGAATCAATCAGCCCCAGCATTTT,CAWSRMDRINQPQHF
TRBD1,TRBV7-8,TRBJ2-5,-,14,TGTGCCAGCAGCTTAGCTACAGGGGTCGAGACCCAGTACTTC,CASSLATGVETQYF
TRBD1,TRBV6-1,TRBJ2-7,-,17,TGTGCCAGCAGTGTTACGCCGGGACAGGGGGATACCTACGAGCAGTACTTC,CASSVTPGQGDTYEQYF
-,TRBV10-2,TRBJ2-2,-,13,TGCGCCAGCAGTGAGCTTAGCGCCGGGGAGCTGTTTTTT,CASSELSAGELFF
TRBD1,TRBV5-1,TRBJ2-5,-,15,TGCGCCAGCAGCTTGGCCGGGACAGCGGAAGAGACCCAGTACTTC,CASSLAGTAEETQYF
-,TRBV3-1/TRBV3-2,TRBJ2-7,-,13,TGTGCCAGCAGCCAAGTCACGGGTTACGAGCAGTACTTC,CASSQVTGYEQYF
TRBD2,TRBV7-9,TRBJ2-1,-,18,TGTGCCAGCAGCTTGACTAGCGGGAGTTTGGGCTCCTACAATGAGCAGTTCTTC,CASSLTSGSLGSYNEQFF
TRBD1,TRBV11-3,TRBJ1-3,-,15,TGTGCCAGCAGCCCTCCCGGGACAGGGATCGACACCATATATTTT,CASSPPGTGIDTIYF
-,TRBV21-1,TRBJ2-2,-,15,TGTGCCAGCAGCAAGGGACAGGAAAACACCGGGGAGCTGTTTTTT,CASSKGQENTGELFF
TRBD2,TRBV28,TRBJ2-7,-,15,TGTGCCAGCGGCGTCTGGACTAGCGGGAGGTACGAGCAGTACTTC,CASGVWTSGRYEQYF
TRBD2,TRBV27,TRBJ2-2,-,17,TGTGCCAGCACGAGGTCTCGACTAGCGGGAGATGCCGGGGAGCTGTTTTTT,CASTRSRLAGDAGELFF
TRBD1,TRBV28,TRBJ1-2,-,14,TGTGCCAGCAGTTTAGACAGGGCTAACTATGGCTACACCTTC,CASSLDRANYGYTF
TRBD2,TRBV5-5,TRBJ2-7,-,16,TGTGCCAGCAGCTTGTCCTGGGGGGGACCCACCTACGAGCAGTACTTC,CASSLSWGGPTYEQYF
TRBD2,TRBV7-2,TRBJ2-3,-,16,TGTGCCAGCAGCTCCTCACTAGCGACTAGCACAGATACGCAGTATTTT,CASSSSLATSTDTQYF
TRBD1,TRBV4-2,TRBJ1-4,-,15,TGTGCCAGCAGCCATGGGGACAGGGCTGATGAAAAACTGTTTTTT,CASSHGDRADEKLFF
-,TRBV6-1,TRBJ2-3,-,13,TGTGCCAGCAGTGAAGGAGGGAGAGATACGCAGTATTTT,CASSEGGRDTQYF
-,TRBV7-2,TRBJ2-3,-,15,TGTGCCAGCAGCTTAGTAGCTGGGGGCGGAGATACGCAGTATTTT,CASSLVAGGGDTQYF
TRBD1,TRBV11-2,TRBJ1-5,once,15,TGTGCCAGCAGCCTGGACAGGGGAGGCAATCAGCCCCAGCATTTT,CASSLDRGGNQPQHF
TRBD1,TRBV6-5,TRBJ1-4,-,15,TGTGCCAGCAGTTACGGAACAGGGGTTAATGAAAAACTGTTTTTT,CASSYGTGVNEKLFF
TRBD2,TRBV10-3,TRBJ2-1,once,16,TGTGCCATCAGTGAGTCGAGGACTAGCGGGAGTAATGAGCAGTTCTTC,CAISESRTSGSNEQFF
-,TRBV27,TRBJ1-1,-,14,TGTGCCAGCAGTCCCTGGGACTCAAACACTGAAGCTTTCTTT,CASSPWDSNTEAFF
TRBD2,TRBV27,TRBJ2-3,-,15,TGTGCCAGCAGATCTGGCGGGGGGATCACAGATACGCAGTATTTT,CASRSGGGITDTQYF
-,TRBV11-2,TRBJ1-1,-,11,TGTGCCAGCAGCGTCGGGGGGGAAGCTTTCTTT,CASSVGGEAFF
TRBD2,TRBV28,TRBJ2-3,-,13,TGTGCCAGCTTGAGCGGGGGATTGGATACGCAGTATTTT,CASLSGGLDTQYF
-,TRBV3-1/TRBV3-2,TRBJ1-1,-,15,TGTGCCAGCAGCCAAGAGGGCCGACTGAACACTGAAGCTTTCTTT,CASSQEGRLNTEAFF
TRBD2,TRBV28,TRBJ2-2,-,18,TGTGCCAGCAGCACACCCCGAATTAGCGGCGGGGGGGACGGGGAGCTGTTTTTT,CASSTPRISGGGDGELFF
-,TRBV6-2/TRBV6-3,TRBJ2-3,-,16,TGTGCCAGCAGTTACGGGTCCGAGACTCACACAGATACGCAGTATTTT,CASSYGSETHTDTQYF
-,TRBV28,TRBJ2-7,-,11,TGTGCCAGCACTCTAGGAGTCGAGCAGTACTTC,CASTLGVEQYF
-,TRBV29-1,TRBJ2-7,-,12,TGCAGCGGGATCTCTACACTATACGAGCAGTACTTC,CSGISTLYEQYF
TRBD2,TRBV5-1,TRBJ2-1,-,14,TGCGCCAGCAGCGCTAGCGGGAGACACAATGAGCAGTTCTTC,CASSASGRHNEQFF